This is a list of T cell receptor beta chains from one sample in a study of cytomegalovirus exposure and HLA in healthy donors. Only in-frame clones appear in the TCRdb table, and some are missing; sequencing was by immunoSEQ multiplex PCR. This sample has 130,000 to 150,000 clones; 75% to 80% occur once, and the top ten carry around 0.7%. Sequenced sample: PBMCs. The receptors were sampled from a male donor in good health and CMV-seronegative. CDR3s include the opening cysteine and the closing phenylalanine or tryptophan. Fields, in order: V gene, D gene, clone size, J gene, CDR3 protein, CDR3 DNA. A D gene is named only where the DNA matches it firmly. The size field is filled for only some rows; it gives once, few, many or a size class.

V gene: TRBV11-2
D gene: TRBD2
clone size: .
J gene: TRBJ2-5
CDR3 protein: CASSLEREQTQYF
CDR3 DNA: TGTGCCAGCAGCTTAGAGCGGGAGCAGACCCAGTACTTC

V gene: TRBV6-6
D gene: .
clone size: .
J gene: TRBJ1-1
CDR3 protein: CASSYGREAFF
CDR3 DNA: TGTGCCAGCAGTTACGGCAGGGAAGCTTTCTTT

V gene: TRBV15
D gene: .
clone size: .
J gene: TRBJ2-2
CDR3 protein: CATSLAYTGELFF
CDR3 DNA: TGTGCCACCTCCCTAGCGTACACCGGGGAGCTGTTTTTT

V gene: TRBV5-5
D gene: .
clone size: .
J gene: TRBJ1-2
CDR3 protein: CASSLGQGYYGYTF
CDR3 DNA: TGTGCCAGCAGCTTGGGTCAGGGTTACTATGGCTACACCTTC

V gene: TRBV5-6
D gene: TRBD1
clone size: .
J gene: TRBJ1-1
CDR3 protein: CASSPTQGADTEAFF
CDR3 DNA: TGTGCCAGCAGCCCGACCCAGGGGGCGGACACTGAAGCTTTCTTT

V gene: TRBV19
D gene: .
clone size: .
J gene: TRBJ1-2
CDR3 protein: CASSIDGQEARGYTF
CDR3 DNA: TGTGCCAGTAGTATAGACGGCCAGGAGGCGAGGGGCTACACCTTC

V gene: TRBV7-9
D gene: .
clone size: few
J gene: TRBJ1-6
CDR3 protein: CASSQQWQSSSYNSPLHF
CDR3 DNA: TGTGCCAGCAGCCAACAGTGGCAGTCGAGCTCCTATAATTCACCCCTCCACTTT

V gene: TRBV21-1
D gene: .
clone size: .
J gene: TRBJ1-1
CDR3 protein: CASSKESRQGARTEAFF
CDR3 DNA: TGTGCCAGCAGCAAAGAATCGCGACAGGGGGCGCGGACTGAAGCTTTCTTT

V gene: TRBV9
D gene: .
clone size: .
J gene: TRBJ2-2
CDR3 protein: CASSSPAGTYTGELFF
CDR3 DNA: TGTGCCAGCAGCTCCCCCGCCGGGACTTACACCGGGGAGCTGTTTTTT

V gene: TRBV5-1
D gene: .
clone size: .
J gene: TRBJ1-6
CDR3 protein: CASSLVRDSPLHF
CDR3 DNA: TGCGCCAGCAGCTTGGTCAGGGATTCACCCCTCCACTTT

V gene: TRBV5-4
D gene: TRBD1
clone size: few
J gene: TRBJ1-1
CDR3 protein: CASSARDRVVSQAFF
CDR3 DNA: TGTGCCAGCAGCGCCAGGGACAGGGTGGTCTCTCAAGCTTTCTTT

V gene: TRBV15
D gene: .
clone size: .
J gene: TRBJ2-7
CDR3 protein: CATSRDPGYEQYF
CDR3 DNA: TGTGCCACCAGCAGAGATCCGGGCTACGAGCAGTACTTC

V gene: TRBV19
D gene: .
clone size: .
J gene: TRBJ2-2
CDR3 protein: CASSMGQNTGELFF
CDR3 DNA: TGTGCCAGTAGTATGGGGCAGAACACCGGGGAGCTGTTTTTT

V gene: TRBV5-4
D gene: .
clone size: .
J gene: TRBJ1-2
CDR3 protein: CASSSWTSGVYGYTF
CDR3 DNA: TGTGCCAGCAGCTCTTGGACCTCAGGGGTTTATGGCTACACCTTC

V gene: TRBV5-6
D gene: .
clone size: .
J gene: TRBJ1-5
CDR3 protein: CASSLYGFGSNQPQHF
CDR3 DNA: TGTGCCAGCAGCTTGTACGGGTTCGGTAGCAATCAGCCCCAGCATTTT

V gene: TRBV4-3
D gene: .
clone size: .
J gene: TRBJ2-7
CDR3 protein: CASSHSGTGAYEQYF
CDR3 DNA: TGCGCCAGCAGCCACTCCGGGACTGGGGCCTACGAGCAGTACTTC

V gene: TRBV19
D gene: TRBD2
clone size: .
J gene: TRBJ2-7
CDR3 protein: CASSNYRLAGNYEQYF
CDR3 DNA: TGTGCCAGTAGTAACTACCGACTAGCGGGAAATTACGAGCAGTACTTC

V gene: TRBV5-1
D gene: TRBD2
clone size: .
J gene: TRBJ2-7
CDR3 protein: CASSLGLADYEQYF
CDR3 DNA: TGCGCCAGCAGCTTGGGCCTAGCGGACTACGAGCAGTACTTC

V gene: TRBV6-4
D gene: .
clone size: .
J gene: TRBJ1-5
CDR3 protein: CASSPQGSNQPQHF
CDR3 DNA: TGTGCCAGCAGTCCGCAGGGCAGCAATCAGCCCCAGCATTTT

V gene: TRBV28
D gene: TRBD1
clone size: .
J gene: TRBJ2-7
CDR3 protein: CASSLTGDYEQYF
CDR3 DNA: TGTGCCAGCAGCCTTACAGGGGACTACGAGCAGTACTTC

V gene: TRBV6-5
D gene: TRBD1
clone size: .
J gene: TRBJ1-2
CDR3 protein: CAIRQGDYGYTF
CDR3 DNA: TGTGCCATCCGACAGGGGGACTATGGCTACACCTTC

V gene: TRBV2
D gene: TRBD1
clone size: .
J gene: TRBJ2-7
CDR3 protein: CASIPGQGPYEQYF
CDR3 DNA: TGTGCCAGCATCCCGGGACAGGGGCCCTACGAGCAGTACTTC

V gene: TRBV19
D gene: .
clone size: once
J gene: TRBJ1-4
CDR3 protein: CASRAPGQSNEKLFF
CDR3 DNA: TGTGCCAGTAGGGCCCCGGGACAATCTAATGAAAAACTGTTTTTT

V gene: TRBV7-9
D gene: .
clone size: .
J gene: TRBJ1-2
CDR3 protein: CASSIEDRGYTF
CDR3 DNA: TGTGCCAGCAGCATAGAAGACAGGGGCTACACCTTC

V gene: TRBV6-1
D gene: .
clone size: once
J gene: TRBJ1-6
CDR3 protein: CASSHTPGGNSPLHF
CDR3 DNA: TGTGCCAGCAGTCACACCCCGGGGGGTAATTCACCCCTCCACTTT